The entry below gives a single T cell receptor (beta chain) sequence along with its context. Its antigen is not known. With the read ending 3 residues before the CDR3 end, the germline J gene is used to fill in that end. The CDR3 extends over 18 amino acids. Trimming pared 0 bases from V and 2 bases from J, leaving 15 bases between. Germline V lookup: CDR1 SGHRS, CDR2 YFSETQ. Generated by immunoSEQ multiplex PCR, the TCRdb table keeps only in-frame clones and is missing some. The sample yields around 22,000 clones, of which the top ten take up roughly 5%. The sample originates from a study of T cells in women clearing cervical HPV infection. Overall study findings and caveats: TRBV6-7 abundance was lower in cases than controls (approximately 0.1% versus 0.17%).

The sequenced material came from blood buffy coat. The rearrangement uses TRBV5-1 and TRBJ1-6; D perhaps matches TRBD1 (6 bases). The TCR sequence derives from a woman between 18 and 69 years old with a cervical HPV16 infection that either progressed to CIN3+ or cleared (not recorded which). CDR3 bases read: TGCGCCAGCAGCTTGGTCCCCCCAGGGGCCACCTATAATTCACCC. Amino acid sequence: CASSLVPPGATYNSP. The entire CDR3 is CASSLVPPGATYNSPLHF.